One sample yielded the 7 T cell receptor beta chains listed below, sequenced in a study of blood T cell repertoires in COVID-19. The repertoire was sequenced with immunoSEQ multiplex PCR; TCRdb's copy has only in-frame clones and lacks some. The sample holds some 70,000 clones, roughly 72% seen once. The sample consisted of peripheral blood. The receptors here all came from a man aged 60-69 years with COVID-19, enrolled during active disease.

This rearrangement joins TRBV30 to TRBJ1-5; possible D gene TRBD1, 6 bases. The germline V gene encodes CDR1 GTSNPN and CDR2 SVGIG (reference sequence). The CDR3 covers 13 residues. V lost 8 bases to trimming and J lost 3 bases, with 14 bases between them. The CDR3 protein is CAASGHPNQPQHF. In nucleotides, the CDR3 is TGTGCCGCGTCGGGACACCCCAATCAGCCCCAGCATTTT.

This clone has a handful of counts. The chain links TRBV2 to TRBJ2-1, with D perhaps matching TRBD2 (6 bases). Germline V lookup: CDR1 SNHLY, CDR2 FYNNEI. The CDR3 has 16 residues. V was clipped by 5 bases and J by 0 bases, with 14 bases between them. This chain's CDR3 is CASSMEGHSSYNEQFF. CDR3 bases: TGTGCCAGCAGTATGGAGGGGCATAGCTCCTACAATGAGCAGTTCTTC.

V is TRBV18 and J is TRBJ2-5; D is possibly TRBD2 (5 bases). Germline V gene data show CDR1 as KGHSH and CDR2 as LQKENI. V was pared by 1 base and J by 6 bases, with 6 bases between. This CDR3 region has 12 residues. The CDR3 region has the DNA TGTGCCAGCTCACCACTCGGGAAGACCCAGTACTTC. This codes for CASSPLGKTQYF.

The V gene is TRBV18, the J gene TRBJ2-1; possible D gene TRBD2, 6 bases. This CDR3 has 14 residues. CDR1 is KGHSH, CDR2 LQKENI, per germline. Between the trimmed V and J ends, which lost 2 bases and 12 bases, there was a span of 17 bases. CDR3 in DNA: TGTGCCAGCTCACCAAGGGCTAGCGATTTAGGGCAGTTCTTC. Translating gives CASSPRASDLGQFF.

The J gene is TRBJ1-6, the V gene TRBV11-2, with D possibly being TRBD1 (5 bases). This CDR3 spans 13 amino acids. V was cut by 2 bases and J by 11 bases, with 10 bases left in between. Looked up from germline, CDR1 is SGHAT and CDR2 is FQNNGV. CDR3 sequence reads: CASSLYGGAPLHF. The CDR3 DNA follows: TGTGCCAGCAGCTTATACGGGGGTGCACCCCTCCACTTT.

V is TRBV30 and J is TRBJ2-7; TRBD1 matches 8 bases. The length of the CDR3 is 13 residues. Germline V gene lookup returns CDR1 GTSNPN and CDR2 SVGIG (reference sequence). Trimming at V came to 4 bases and at J to 7 bases, leaving 9 bases not matched to a gene. The CDR3 spells CAWTQWGTGEQYF. The CDR3 coding sequence is TGTGCCTGGACCCAATGGGGGACAGGTGAGCAGTACTTC. Complete variable domain (other parts from reference TRBV30 and TRBJ2-7): SQTIHQWPATLVQPVGSPLSLECTVEGTSNPNLYWYRQAAGRGLQLLFYSVGIGQISSEVPQNLSASRPQDRQFILSSKKLLLSDSGFYLCAWTQWGTGEQYFGPGTRLTVT.

The gene calls are TRBV5-1 and TRBJ2-7; 9 nucleotides line up with TRBD1. CDR1 is SGHRS and CDR2 is YFSETQ in the germline V gene. Trimming took 3 bases from V and 7 from J; bases not matched to a gene: 14. This CDR3 has 16 residues. CDR3 region: CASSSDTGTGKVEQYF. The CDR3 DNA reads as TGCGCCAGCAGCTCAGACACCGGGACAGGGAAGGTTGAGCAGTACTTC.